Below are 26 T cell receptor beta chains sequenced from a single sample in a study of T cells in Graves' hyperthyroidism and ophthalmopathy. RNA transcripts yielded amplified TCR beta CDR3 regions. The HTBI primer set drove a first-round RT-PCR of the TCR CDR3. TCRdb processed the multiplex PCR reads anew with MiXCR; each CDR3 protein has one entry. In the table there are about 560,000 distinct CDR3 sequences, approximately 16% of which are singletons. Material for sequencing was blood. All receptors derive from a woman in her late teens or twenties with Graves' hyperthyroidism.

Many counts were recorded for this clonotype. V and J are TRBV6-2 or TRBV6-3 and TRBJ2-1, with 8 positions matching TRBD1. The CDR3 is 16 amino acids. The germline V gene has CDR1 MNHEY and CDR2 SVGEGT. Trimming at V came to 0 bases and at J to 2 bases, leaving 3 bases not matched to a gene. CDR3 amino acids: CASSYSARGPYNEQFF. CDR3 coding DNA: TGTGCCAGCAGTTACTCGGCCAGGGGGCCCTACAATGAGCAGTTCTTC.

This clonotype occurred many times. This chain connects TRBV3-1 to TRBJ2-7, with 10 bases fitting TRBD2. V shed 0 bases and J 2 bases; nucleotides not matched to a gene: 7. The germline V gene has CDR1 LGHDT and CDR2 YNNKEL (reference sequence). This CDR3 comprises 17 residues. The CDR3 region is CASSQDSTSGHTYEQYF. CDR3 bases: TGTGCCAGCAGCCAAGATTCGACTAGCGGGCATACCTACGAGCAGTACTTC.

This clonotype was recorded many times. J is TRBJ2-3 and V is TRBV7-8, with D unclear. V was cut by 0 bases and J by 6 bases, with 10 bases left in between. In germline, CDR1 is SGHVS, CDR2 FQNEAQ. The CDR3 has 14 residues. CDR3 amino acids: CASSLAVWSDTQYF. The CDR3 DNA is TGTGCCAGCAGCTTAGCGGTTTGGAGTGATACGCAGTATTTT. Full variable domain (missing parts from reference TRBV7-8 and TRBJ2-3): GAGVSQSPRYKVAKRGQDVALRCDPISGHVSLFWYQQALGQGPEFLTYFQNEAQLDKSGLPSDRFFAERPEGSVSTLKIQRTQQEDSAVYLCASSLAVWSDTQYFGPGTRLTVL.

The table lists this clonotype with many counts. CDR3 nucleotides: TGTGCCAGCAGTTACTCCGGGACGGGGGAGACCCAGTACTTC. Translating it yields CASSYSGTGETQYF. The genes are TRBV6-5 and TRBJ2-5; perhaps D is TRBD1 or TRBD2 (5 bases each). V was cut by 0 bases and J by 5 bases, with 10 bases left in between. CDR3 length: 14 amino acids. Looked up from germline, CDR1 is MNHEY and CDR2 is SVGAGI.

V usage is TRBV18 and J usage is TRBJ2-7; the D is unclear. Germline V gene lookup returns CDR1 KGHSH and CDR2 LQKENI. This CDR3 has 14 residues. V dropped 0 bases and J dropped 3 bases, with 9 bases sitting between them. The CDR3: CASSPPSRNYEQYF. CDR3 nucleotide sequence: TGTGCCAGCTCACCACCTTCTCGGAACTACGAGCAGTACTTC. Based on the CDR3 plus reference TRBV18 and TRBJ2-7, the full variable domain is NAGVMQNPRHLVRRRGQEARLRCSPMKGHSHVYWYRQLPEEGLKFMVYLQKENIIDESGMPKERFSAEFPKEGPSILRIQQVVRGDSAAYFCASSPPSRNYEQYFGPGTRLTVT.

With regard to this clonotype: A much larger clonotype is one base distant, so this may be a read error. The chain couples TRBV11-2 to TRBJ2-1; 10 bases match TRBD2. Per the germline V gene, CDR1 is SGHAT and CDR2 is FQNNGV. The CDR3 consists of 15 residues. CDR3: CASSPERGGYNERFF. The CDR3 nucleotides are TGTGCCAGCAGTCCAGAGCGGGGGGGATACAATGAGCGGTTCTTC.

This clonotype was counted many times. This chain connects TRBV7-2 to TRBJ1-1, with a possible D match to TRBD1 (6 bases). CDR1 and CDR2 from the germline V gene are SGHTA and FQGNSA. The V end lost 5 bases, the J end lost 0 bases, and 13 bases lay between the germline ends. The CDR3 has 15 residues. Here the CDR3 reads CASSLMDSMNTEAFF. As DNA, the CDR3 is TGTGCCAGCAGCCTCATGGACAGTATGAACACTGAAGCTTTCTTT.

The table lists this clonotype with many counts. The chain couples TRBV10-3 to TRBJ2-1; D may be TRBD1 or TRBD2 (5 bases each). Germline V gene lookup returns CDR1 ENHRY and CDR2 SYGVKD. Trimming cost V 3 bases and J 7 bases, with 13 bases left between them. The CDR3 covers 14 residues. CDR3 residues: CAISDPTGTNEQFF. CDR3 sequence (DNA): TGTGCCATCAGTGACCCAACCGGGACGAATGAGCAGTTCTTC.

The rearrangement joins TRBV7-9 to TRBJ2-5; 7 nucleotides match TRBD1. Germline lookup yields CDR1 SEHNR and CDR2 FQNEAQ (reference sequence). This CDR3 is built from 14 residues. Trimming cost V 6 bases and J 2 bases; bases outside gene matches: 6. The DNA of the CDR3 is TGTGCCAGCAGGGAAACAGGGGCTCAAGAGACCCAGTACTTC. It translates to CASRETGAQETQYF.

In its sample, this clonotype was seen many times. The chain couples TRBV2 to TRBJ2-7; 9 bases align to TRBD2. Trimming cost V 8 bases and J 4 bases; bases outside gene matches: 6. CDR1 and CDR2 (germline): SNHLY, FYNNEI. This CDR3 spans 13 amino acids. DNA for the CDR3: TGTGCCAGCCGTTTGGGACTAGCTTACGAGCAGTACTTC. Its translation is CASRLGLAYEQYF.

This clonotype was picked up many times. DNA of the CDR3: TGCGCCAGCAGCTTGTCTTCGACCGGGGAGCAGTACTTC. The encoded protein is CASSLSSTGEQYF. The chain uses TRBV5-1 and TRBJ2-7; D not certain. The V and J ends lost 1 base and 7 bases respectively, with 12 bases between them. This CDR3 is 13 amino acids long. CDR1 and CDR2 from the germline V gene are SGHRS and YFSETQ.

The genes are TRBV4-3 and TRBJ2-5, with TRBD1 as a possible D gene (6 bases). The ends were cut back, 0 bases at V and 4 bases at J, with 18 bases in the middle. Germline loops: CDR1 LGHNA, CDR2 YSLEER. The CDR3 is made up of 17 amino acids. The CDR3, as DNA: TGCGCCAGCAGCCAAGAGGTTAAGGGCACAGGGCTAGAGACCCAGTACTTC. It translates to CASSQEVKGTGLETQYF.

The chain joins TRBV7-9 to TRBJ2-7, with D unclear. CDR3 length: 17 amino acids. Germline assignment: CDR1 SEHNR and CDR2 FQNEAQ (reference sequence). V dropped 5 bases and J dropped 0 bases, with 20 bases sitting between them. In nucleotides, the CDR3 is TGTGCCAGCAGCCCCGGTTGGTCGGTGGGGAACTCCTACGAGCAGTACTTC. Protein product: CASSPGWSVGNSYEQYF.

The J gene is TRBJ1-2, the V gene TRBV6-5; maybe TRBD1 (5 bases). The CDR3 extends over 14 amino acids. The V end was cut by 4 bases, the J end by 4 bases, with 13 bases between. Germline-derived CDR1 and CDR2 are MNHEY and SVGAGI. The CDR3 bases are TGTGCCAGCAGTTTGCAGGGATCTCGCTATGGCTACACCTTC. Residues: CASSLQGSRYGYTF.

This clonotype was observed many times. This sequence joins TRBV7-2 and TRBJ2-5, with 8 bases fitting TRBD2. J lost 2 bases, V lost 5 bases, and 13 bases had no gene match. The CDR3 loop spans 17 amino acids. In germline, CDR1 is SGHTA, CDR2 FQGNSA. In DNA, the CDR3 is TGTGCCAGCAGCCGTCGATGGGGTAGCGGGGAACAAGAGACCCAGTACTTC. Translation: CASSRRWGSGEQETQYF. Supplemented by reference TRBV7-2 and TRBJ2-5, the full variable domain reads GAGVSQSPSNKVTEKGKDVELRCDPISGHTALYWYRQSLGQGLEFLIYFQGNSAPDKSGLPSDRFSAERTGGSVSTLTIQRTQQEDSAVYLCASSRRWGSGEQETQYFGPGTRLLVL.

This clonotype occurred many times. This rearrangement joins TRBV7-9 to TRBJ2-7, with 7 nucleotides matching TRBD2. The V gene's germline CDR1 is SEHNR and CDR2 FQNEAQ (reference sequence). The V segment lost 7 bases and the J segment 2 bases; nucleotides outside the gene matches: 11. The CDR3 loop spans 15 amino acids. As DNA, the CDR3 is TGTGCCAGCAACCCCCGGGGGAGCGGGACCTACGAGCAGTACTTC. Protein: CASNPRGSGTYEQYF. The complete variable domain, with remaining parts taken from reference TRBV7-9 and TRBJ2-7, reads DTGVSQNPRHKITKRGQNVTFRCDPISEHNRLYWYRQTLGQGPEFLTYFQNEAQLEKSRLLSDRFSAERPKGSFSTLEIQRTEQGDSAMYLCASNPRGSGTYEQYFGPGTRLTVT.

This clonotype was recorded many times. This chain's CDR3 is CASSETTGYNEQFF. CDR3 in DNA: TGTGCCAGCAGTGAAACAACAGGCTACAATGAGCAGTTCTTC. This chain uses TRBV2 with TRBJ2-1, with a tentative D call TRBD1 (5 bases). The germline CDR1 and CDR2 sequences are SNHLY and FYNNEI. This CDR3 has 14 residues. Between the trimmed V and J ends, which lost 2 bases and 3 bases, there was a span of 8 bases.

Of note for this clonotype: This could be a read error, since a much larger clone is one nucleotide away. The chain employs TRBV10-3 and TRBJ2-7, with 9 bases aligning to TRBD2. CDR3 length equals 16 residues. Germline V gene lookup returns CDR1 ENHRY and CDR2 SYGVKD. The CDR3 sequence is CAISESVFGTSYEQCF. CDR3 nucleotides: TGTGCCATCAGTGAGTCCGTCTTTGGGACTAGCTACGAGCAGTGCTTC.

The chain is built from TRBV18 and TRBJ2-7; a weak D match, TRBD1 (6 bases). V was clipped by 0 bases and J by 5 bases, with 11 bases between them. Germline V gene sequence: CDR1 KGHSH, CDR2 LQKENI. CDR3 length: 14 residues. CDR3 loop: CASSPPQGMHEQYF. In nucleotides, the CDR3 is TGTGCCAGCTCACCACCACAGGGCATGCACGAGCAGTACTTC.

This clonotype was picked up a small number of times. A much larger clonotype is one base distant, so this may be a read error. The rearrangement links TRBV7-9 to TRBJ2-5; D unresolved. CDR1 is SEHNR and CDR2 is FQNEAQ in the germline V gene (reference sequence). The CDR3 is 14 amino acids. In DNA form, the CDR3 reads TGTGCCGGCAGCTTAGTAGCTGGCCAAGAGACCCAGTACTTC. Residues: CAGSLVAGQETQYF.

V gene TRBV14 combines with J gene TRBJ1-1; TRBD1 aligns across 9 bases. In germline, CDR1 is SGHDN, CDR2 FVKESK. J lost 3 bases, V lost 1 base, and 3 bases had no gene match. This CDR3 comprises 15 residues. CDR3 DNA sequence: TGTGCCAGCAGCCAAGGGGACAGGGCGGACACTGAAGCTTTCTTT. It is translated as CASSQGDRADTEAFF.

The chain employs TRBV20-1 and TRBJ2-7; possible D gene TRBD2, 5 bases. The germline CDR1 and CDR2 sequences are DFQATT and SNEGSKA (reference sequence). The CDR3 length is 13 residues. V was clipped by 6 bases and J by 0 bases, with 12 bases between them. CDR3: CSAKDSASYEQYF. The CDR3 bases are TGCAGTGCGAAGGATAGCGCCTCCTACGAGCAGTACTTC.

In DNA, the CDR3 is TGTGCCAGCAGCTTAGGCGTAGGGTCAACAGATACGCAGTATTTT. The encoded protein is CASSLGVGSTDTQYF. The chain links TRBV7-9 to TRBJ2-3, with D uncertain. Germline assignment: CDR1 SEHNR and CDR2 FQNEAQ (reference sequence). This CDR3 has 15 amino acids. V lost 1 base to trimming and J lost 3 bases, with 11 bases between them.

The table lists this clonotype with many counts. The chain links TRBV12-3 or TRBV12-4 to TRBJ1-6, with D hard to call. With 3 bases removed from V and 8 bases from J, the gap between germline ends came to 11 bases. CDR3 length: 14 amino acids. CDR3 protein: CASSLGGLHSPLHF. CDR3 in DNA: TGTGCCAGCAGTTTGGGAGGGTTACATTCACCCCTCCACTTT.

This clonotype was observed many times. The V and J genes are TRBV7-9 and TRBJ2-2; D is possibly TRBD2 (5 bases). Germline V lookup: CDR1 SEHNR, CDR2 FQNEAQ (reference sequence). The CDR3 length is 14 residues. Trimming stripped 7 bases from V and 4 bases from J, with 13 bases between. The CDR3 region is CASTIEGVTGELFF. The CDR3 nucleotides read TGTGCCAGCACCATTGAGGGAGTCACCGGGGAGCTGTTTTTT.

The V gene is TRBV7-9, the J gene TRBJ2-1, with 7 bases fitting TRBD2. V was clipped by 7 bases and J by 12 bases; unmatched bases: 12. The germline V gene has CDR1 SEHNR and CDR2 FQNEAQ (reference sequence). The CDR3 consists of 13 residues. CDR3 in amino acids: CASTTASGGGQFF. Here the CDR3 DNA reads TGTGCCAGCACCACGGCTAGCGGTGGGGGGCAGTTCTTC.